This T cell receptor (beta chain) was profiled in a study of T cell responses to AZD1222 COVID-19 vaccine. Here immunoSEQ multiplex PCR was the method, and the copy in TCRdb shows in-frame clones only, minus some. The table lists tens of thousands of clones, 85% of them singletons. Regarding the study as a whole: Females outnumbered males among donors, who were mostly white British; clonal diversity was possibly underestimated.

This clone appeared a few times. Its antigen is as yet unknown. The ends were cut back, 6 bases at V and 2 bases at J, with 14 bases in the middle. Per germline, CDR1 MNHEY and CDR2 SMNVEV (reference sequence). This CDR3 has 14 amino acids. This receptor was obtained from an adult who received the AZD1222 COVID-19 vaccine. The sample here was peripheral blood, taken 28 days after the second AZD1222 dose. This chain uses TRBV27 with TRBJ2-7; D is perhaps TRBD1 (6 bases). Here the CDR3 reads CASSPPDSTYEQYF. The CDR3 bases are TGTGCCAGCAGCCCTCCGGACAGCACCTACGAGCAGTACTTC.